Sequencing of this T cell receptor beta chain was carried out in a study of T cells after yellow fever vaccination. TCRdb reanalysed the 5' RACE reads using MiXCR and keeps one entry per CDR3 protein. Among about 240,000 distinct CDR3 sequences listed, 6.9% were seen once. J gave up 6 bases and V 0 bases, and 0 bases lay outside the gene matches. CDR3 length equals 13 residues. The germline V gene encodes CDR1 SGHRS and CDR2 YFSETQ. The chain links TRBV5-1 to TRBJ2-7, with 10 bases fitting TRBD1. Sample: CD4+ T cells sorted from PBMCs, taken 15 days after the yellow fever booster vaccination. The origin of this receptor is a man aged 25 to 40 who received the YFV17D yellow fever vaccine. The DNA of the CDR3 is TGCGCCAGCAGCTTGGGGGACAGGGGCGAGCAGTACTTC. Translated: CASSLGDRGEQYF.